These T cell receptor beta chains were read from a single sample in a study of T cells after yellow fever vaccination. Using its own MiXCR run on the 5' RACE reads, TCRdb lists one record per CDR3 protein. The sample contains 500,000 to 650,000 distinct CDR3 sequences, about 14% of which appear only once. The sequencing here drew on PBMCs, taken on the day of the yellow fever booster vaccination. These receptors came from a man aged 30 to 39 who received the YFV17D yellow fever vaccine. Both conserved end residues are part of each CDR3. The order of the fields is J gene, clone size, V gene, D gene, CDR3 protein, CDR3 DNA. D genes are given only for firm matches. Clone size is given for some rows only: seen once, a few or many times, or a class if the clone is expanded.

>TRBJ2-1|NA|TRBV20-1|NA
CSAPLRAPNEQFF
TGCAGTGCTCCTCTCCGGGCCCCCAATGAGCAGTTCTTC
>TRBJ1-6|NA|TRBV20-1|NA
CSANPTVSSYNSPLHF
TGCAGTGCTAACCCGACAGTCAGCTCCTATAATTCACCCCTCCACTTT
>TRBJ2-7|NA|TRBV19|TRBD2
CASSSTASGEYEQYF
TGTGCCAGTAGTAGTACGGCTAGCGGAGAATACGAGCAGTACTTC
>TRBJ2-1|NA|TRBV28|TRBD1
CASSLPTGGINEQFF
TGTGCCAGCAGTTTGCCGACAGGGGGGATAAATGAGCAGTTCTTC
>TRBJ2-7|few|TRBV5-1|NA
CASSFAPTELYEQYF
TGCGCCAGCAGCTTCGCCCCGACAGAACTCTACGAGCAGTACTTC
>TRBJ1-1|NA|TRBV7-2|TRBD1
CASSSGQGAKNTEAFF
TGTGCCAGCAGCTCCGGACAGGGGGCGAAGAACACTGAAGCTTTCTTT
>TRBJ1-1|NA|TRBV10-3|NA
CATFTGLNTEAFF
TGTGCCACCTTCACGGGACTGAACACTGAAGCTTTCTTT
>TRBJ2-4|NA|TRBV7-9|TRBD2
CASSLDGGNLAKNIQYF
TGTGCCAGCAGCTTAGACGGGGGGAATCTAGCCAAAAACATTCAGTACTTC
>TRBJ2-2|few|TRBV29-1|NA
CSVELFGELFF
TGCAGCGTTGAATTATTTGGGGAGCTGTTTTTT
>TRBJ2-2|few|TRBV6-5|TRBD2
CASSYSALAGEGTGELFF
TGTGCCAGCAGTTACTCGGCCCTAGCGGGAGAGGGGACCGGGGAGCTGTTTTTT
>TRBJ1-2|NA|TRBV20-1|NA
CSARDPTGANYGYTF
TGCAGTGCTAGAGATCCCACAGGAGCCAACTATGGCTACACCTTC
>TRBJ1-4|many|TRBV10-3|NA
CAISDGINEKLFF
TGTGCCATCAGTGACGGAATTAATGAAAAACTGTTTTTT
>TRBJ2-3|few|TRBV19|NA
CASSIRLRDTQYF
TGTGCCAGTAGTATTAGACTGAGAGATACGCAGTATTTT
>TRBJ2-1|few|TRBV7-2|TRBD2
CASSPGLSPYNEQFF
TGTGCCAGCAGCCCGGGACTATCCCCCTACAATGAGCAGTTCTTC
>TRBJ2-6|NA|TRBV7-2|TRBD1
CASSLTGQSLSGANVLTF
TGTGCCAGCAGCTTAACGGGACAGTCCCTCTCTGGGGCCAACGTCCTGACTTTC
>TRBJ2-1|NA|TRBV6-1|TRBD2
CASPRGTSGSYEQFF
TGTGCCTCCCCCCGTGGGACTAGCGGGAGCTATGAGCAGTTCTTC
>TRBJ2-3|few|TRBV24-1|TRBD1
CATSDQGQGGDTQYF
TGTGCCACCAGTGACCAGGGACAGGGAGGGGATACGCAGTATTTT